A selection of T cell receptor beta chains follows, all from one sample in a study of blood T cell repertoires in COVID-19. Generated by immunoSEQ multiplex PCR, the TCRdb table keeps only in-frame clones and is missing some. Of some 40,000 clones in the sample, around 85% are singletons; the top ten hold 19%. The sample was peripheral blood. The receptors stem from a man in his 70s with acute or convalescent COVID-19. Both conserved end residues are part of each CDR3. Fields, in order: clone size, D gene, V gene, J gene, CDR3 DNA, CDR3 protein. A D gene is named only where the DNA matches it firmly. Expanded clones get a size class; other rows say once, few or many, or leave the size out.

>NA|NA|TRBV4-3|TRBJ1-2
TGCGCCAGCAGCCAATCCAGGGAGGGTAACTATGGCTACACCTTC
CASSQSREGNYGYTF
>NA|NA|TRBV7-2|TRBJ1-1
TGTGCCAGCAGCGTGGGACACTCGAACACTGAAGCTTTCTTT
CASSVGHSNTEAFF
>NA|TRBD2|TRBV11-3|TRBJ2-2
TGTGCCAGCAGCCCGGGGGGAGCGGGAGAGCCCACCGGGGAGCTGTTTTTT
CASSPGGAGEPTGELFF
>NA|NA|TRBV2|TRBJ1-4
TGTGCCAGCAGGGCTCGGGGTGAAAAACTGTTTTTT
CASRARGEKLFF
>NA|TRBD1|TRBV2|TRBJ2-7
TGTGCCAGCAGCGAACGAATCGGGACAGGGTTTCAGCGGGAGTACTTC
CASSERIGTGFQREYF
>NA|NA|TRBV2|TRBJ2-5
TGTGCCAGCAGTGGGCAGGTCCAAGAGACCCAGTACTTC
CASSGQVQETQYF
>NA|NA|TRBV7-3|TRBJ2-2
TGTGCCAGCAGCACCCAGAAAAACACCGGGGAGCTGTTTTTT
CASSTQKNTGELFF
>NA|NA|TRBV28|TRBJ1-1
TGTGCCAGCAGTTTATTCTCTAGCATGAACACTGAAGCTTTCTTT
CASSLFSSMNTEAFF
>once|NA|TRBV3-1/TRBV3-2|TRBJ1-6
TGTGCCAGCAGCCAAGATCTGGGGGCCAATTCACCCCTCCACTTT
CASSQDLGANSPLHF
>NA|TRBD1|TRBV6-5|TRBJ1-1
TGTGCCAGCAGTACTCGGGACAGGTGGAACACTGAAGCTTTCTTT
CASSTRDRWNTEAFF
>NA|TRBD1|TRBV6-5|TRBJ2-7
TGTGCCAGCAGGCCGACAGGGAGTCCTAACGAGCAGTACTTC
CASRPTGSPNEQYF
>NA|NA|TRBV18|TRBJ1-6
TGTGCCAGCTCACCACCGCAGGGTGGTAATTCACCCCTCCACTTT
CASSPPQGGNSPLHF
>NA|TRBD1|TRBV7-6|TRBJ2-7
TGTGCCAGCAGCCAACTATCAGGACAGGGGAATTCGTACGAGCAGTACTTC
CASSQLSGQGNSYEQYF
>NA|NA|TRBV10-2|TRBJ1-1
TGCGCCAGCACCGAGGGTGGGGGGGCTTTCTTT
CASTEGGGAFF
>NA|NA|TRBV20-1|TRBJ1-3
TGCAGTGCTAGTGAAGGGGTAGGAAACACCATATATTTT
CSASEGVGNTIYF
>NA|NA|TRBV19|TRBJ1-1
TGTGCCAGTAGCCCCCTACGGGGGGGTAACACTGAAGCTTTCTTT
CASSPLRGGNTEAFF
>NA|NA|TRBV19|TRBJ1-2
TGTGCCAGTAAAAAGGAGGAAGAGAAGGGCTACACCTTC
CASKKEEEKGYTF
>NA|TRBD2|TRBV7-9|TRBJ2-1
TGTGCCAGCAGCGGGTTAGCGGGAGGGTTCTACAATGAGCAGTTCTTC
CASSGLAGGFYNEQFF
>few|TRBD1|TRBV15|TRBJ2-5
TGTGCCACCAGCAGAGGTCTACAGGGGGTTGAAAAGACCCAGTACTTC
CATSRGLQGVEKTQYF
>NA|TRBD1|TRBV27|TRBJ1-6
TGTGCCAGCAGCCGACAGGGGGGATATTCACCCCTCCACTTT
CASSRQGGYSPLHF
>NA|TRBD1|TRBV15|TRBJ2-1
TGTGCCACCAGCGAGAGATCCCAGGGGGCGGTCCACAATGAGCAGTTCTTC
CATSERSQGAVHNEQFF
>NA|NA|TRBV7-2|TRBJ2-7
TGTGCCAGCAGCTCTTACACATCAGGGATGGTGGACTTC
CASSSYTSGMVDF
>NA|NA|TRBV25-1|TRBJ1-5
TGTGCCAGCAGTGAAGCAGGCAATCAGCCCCAGCATTTT
CASSEAGNQPQHF
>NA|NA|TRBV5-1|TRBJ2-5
TGCGCCAGCAGCTTGGCATCAGGCGTAGAGACCCAGTACTTC
CASSLASGVETQYF
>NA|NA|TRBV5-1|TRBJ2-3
TGCGCCAGCAGCTTGCCGCTAAGTACAGATACGCAGTATTTT
CASSLPLSTDTQYF
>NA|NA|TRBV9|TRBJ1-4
TGTGCCAGCAGCCCGACGCTTAAGGCGGGGGGGGAAGACGAAAAACTGTTTTTT
CASSPTLKAGGEDEKLFF
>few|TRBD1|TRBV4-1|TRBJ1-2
TGCGCCAGCAGCCAAGAGGGACAGGGGATGGTGGGCTACACCTTC
CASSQEGQGMVGYTF
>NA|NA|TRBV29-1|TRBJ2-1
TGCAGCGTTTCTGAGATCGGTGAGCAGTTCTTC
CSVSEIGEQFF
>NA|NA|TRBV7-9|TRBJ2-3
TGTGCCAGCAGCTTAGCTATACAAAGCACAGATACGCAGTATTTT
CASSLAIQSTDTQYF
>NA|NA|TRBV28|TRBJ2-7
TGTGCCAGCAGTACCAGCGGTTTGAGCTCCTACGAGCAGTACTTC
CASSTSGLSSYEQYF
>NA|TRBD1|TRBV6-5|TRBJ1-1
TGTGCCAGCAGGACCACAGGGGCGGTCACTGAAGCTTTCTTT
CASRTTGAVTEAFF
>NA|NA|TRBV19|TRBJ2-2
TGTGCCAGTAGGATCGGACACTTAAACACCGGGGAGCTGTTTTTT
CASRIGHLNTGELFF
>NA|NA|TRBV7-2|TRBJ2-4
TGTGCCAGCAGCTTAGACCCCCCCGAGGCCAAAAACATTCAGTACTTC
CASSLDPPEAKNIQYF
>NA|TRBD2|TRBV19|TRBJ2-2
TGTGCCAGTAGCCTCAGCGGGAGGGGTGTCACCGGGGAGCTGTTTTTT
CASSLSGRGVTGELFF
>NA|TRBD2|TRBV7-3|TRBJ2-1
TGTGCCAGCAGCCCCAGGGGACTAGCGGGGTACTCCTACAATGAGCAGTTCTTC
CASSPRGLAGYSYNEQFF
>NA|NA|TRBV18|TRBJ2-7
TGTGCCAGCTCATCAGAAATCTACGAGCAGTACTTC
CASSSEIYEQYF
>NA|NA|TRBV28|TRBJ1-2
TGTGCCAGTAGACAGGTGGTCTATGGCTACACCTTC
CASRQVVYGYTF
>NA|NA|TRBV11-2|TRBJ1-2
TGTGCCAGCGGATTGACAGGTTACTATGGCTACACCTTC
CASGLTGYYGYTF
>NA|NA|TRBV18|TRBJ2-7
TGTGCCAGTTCGGACAGAAATCTCGTCAACGAGCAGTACTTC
CASSDRNLVNEQYF
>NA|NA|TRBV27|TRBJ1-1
TGTGCCAGCACCCTGGACAGCTCAGACACTGAAGCTTTCTTT
CASTLDSSDTEAFF
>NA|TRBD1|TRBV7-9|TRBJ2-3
TGTGCCAGCAGCCACGACAGGGGACCAGATACGCAGTATTTT
CASSHDRGPDTQYF
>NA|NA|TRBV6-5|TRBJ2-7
TGTGCCAGCGGAGTAGGCATACGGTACGAGCAGTACTTC
CASGVGIRYEQYF
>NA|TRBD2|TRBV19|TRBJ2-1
TGTGCCAGTAGTATAGATGGGCCCCCTAGCGGGAGTCGCCGCAATGAGCAGTTCTTC
CASSIDGPPSGSRRNEQFF
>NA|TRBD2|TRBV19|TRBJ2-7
TGTGCCAGTATGGGACTAGCGGGAGCAGGGGCCTACGAGCAGTACTTC
CASMGLAGAGAYEQYF
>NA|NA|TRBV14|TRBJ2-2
TGTGCCAGCAGCCAAGATTCTAGAAGGGAGCTGTTTTTT
CASSQDSRRELFF
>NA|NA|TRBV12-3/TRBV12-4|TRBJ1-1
TGTGCCGGCCGCGCGGGGGTGAACACTGAAGCTTTCTTT
CAGRAGVNTEAFF
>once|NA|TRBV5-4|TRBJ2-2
TGTGCCAGCAGCAGACTAGCCGGGGAGCTGTTTTTT
CASSRLAGELFF
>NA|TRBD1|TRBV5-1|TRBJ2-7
TGCGCCAGCAGCTTGACGGGACAGGGCTACGAGCAGTACTTC
CASSLTGQGYEQYF
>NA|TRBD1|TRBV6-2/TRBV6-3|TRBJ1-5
TGTGCCAGCAGTTACTCGGGACAGCTCAATCAGCCCCAGCATTTT
CASSYSGQLNQPQHF
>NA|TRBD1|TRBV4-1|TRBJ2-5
TGCGCCAGCAGCCGGGACCGGGACAGGGTGGAGACCCAGTACTTC
CASSRDRDRVETQYF
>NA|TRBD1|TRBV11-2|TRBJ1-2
TGTGCCAGCAGCCCACAACTAGGACAGGGGGCCGGGGGCTACACCTTC
CASSPQLGQGAGGYTF
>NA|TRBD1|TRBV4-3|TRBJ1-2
TGCGCCAGCAGCCAAGTCGGCGGGACAGCTGGCTACACCTTC
CASSQVGGTAGYTF
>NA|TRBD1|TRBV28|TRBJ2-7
TGTGCCAGCAGTACCCCTGCCCCGGGACAGGGGGCCTACGAGCAGTACTTC
CASSTPAPGQGAYEQYF
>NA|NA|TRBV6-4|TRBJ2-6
TGTGCCAGCAGTGGGACTTCTGGGGCCAACGTCCTGACTTTC
CASSGTSGANVLTF
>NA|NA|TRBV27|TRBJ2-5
TGTGCCAGCAGTGGCCGGGAAGAGACCCAGTACTTC
CASSGREETQYF
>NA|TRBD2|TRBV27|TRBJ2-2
TGTGCCAGCTCGGGACTAGCGGGAGGACCCACCGGGGAGCTGTTTTTT
CASSGLAGGPTGELFF
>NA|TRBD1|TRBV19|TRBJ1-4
TGTGCCAGTACCACAGGGGAAGCAACTAATGAAAAACTGTTTTTT
CASTTGEATNEKLFF
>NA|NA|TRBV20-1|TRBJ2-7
TGCAGTGCCGGGACTTTGTACGAGCAGTACTTC
CSAGTLYEQYF